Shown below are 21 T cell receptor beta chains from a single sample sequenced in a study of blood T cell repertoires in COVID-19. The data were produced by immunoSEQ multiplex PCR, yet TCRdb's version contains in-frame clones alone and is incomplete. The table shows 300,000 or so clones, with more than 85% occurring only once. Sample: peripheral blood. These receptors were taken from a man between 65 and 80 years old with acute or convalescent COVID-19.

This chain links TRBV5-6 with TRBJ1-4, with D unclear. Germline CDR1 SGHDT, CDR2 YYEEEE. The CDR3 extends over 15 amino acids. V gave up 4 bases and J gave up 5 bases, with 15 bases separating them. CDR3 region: CASSPDLGRNEKLFF. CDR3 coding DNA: TGTGCCAGCAGCCCGGACTTGGGGAGGAATGAAAAACTGTTTTTT.

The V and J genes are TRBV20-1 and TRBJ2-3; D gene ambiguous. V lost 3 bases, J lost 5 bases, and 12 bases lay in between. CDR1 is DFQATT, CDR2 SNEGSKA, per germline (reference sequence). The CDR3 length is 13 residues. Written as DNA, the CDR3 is TGCAGTGCTAGTCGACTGACCCAAGATACGCAGTATTTT. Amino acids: CSASRLTQDTQYF.

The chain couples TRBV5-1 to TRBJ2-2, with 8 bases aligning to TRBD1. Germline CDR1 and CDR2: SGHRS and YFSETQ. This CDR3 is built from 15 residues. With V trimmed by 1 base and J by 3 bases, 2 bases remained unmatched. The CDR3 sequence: CASSLQGADTGELFF. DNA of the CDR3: TGCGCCAGCAGCTTGCAGGGGGCTGACACCGGGGAGCTGTTTTTT.

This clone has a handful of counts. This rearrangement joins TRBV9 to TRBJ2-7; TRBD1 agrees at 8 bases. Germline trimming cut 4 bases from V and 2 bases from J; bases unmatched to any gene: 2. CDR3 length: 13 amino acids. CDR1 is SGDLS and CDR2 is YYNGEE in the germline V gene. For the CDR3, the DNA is TGTGCCAGCAGCTGGGACAGGCCCTACGAGCAGTACTTC. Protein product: CASSWDRPYEQYF.

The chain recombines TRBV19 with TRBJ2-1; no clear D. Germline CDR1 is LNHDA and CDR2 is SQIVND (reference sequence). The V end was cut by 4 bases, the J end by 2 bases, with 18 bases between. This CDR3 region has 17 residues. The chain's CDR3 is CASSTPAYSRPYNEQFF. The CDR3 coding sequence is TGTGCCAGTAGTACCCCCGCCTACAGTAGACCCTACAATGAGCAGTTCTTC.

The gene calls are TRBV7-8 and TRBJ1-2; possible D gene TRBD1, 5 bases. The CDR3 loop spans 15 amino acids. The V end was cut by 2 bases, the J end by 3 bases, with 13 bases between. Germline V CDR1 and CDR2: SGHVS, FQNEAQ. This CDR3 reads CASSLRGGLDYGYTF. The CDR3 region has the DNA TGTGCCAGCAGCTTAAGGGGCGGTCTCGACTATGGCTACACCTTC. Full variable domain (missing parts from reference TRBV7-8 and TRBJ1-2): GAGVSQSPRYKVAKRGQDVALRCDPISGHVSLFWYQQALGQGPEFLTYFQNEAQLDKSGLPSDRFFAERPEGSVSTLKIQRTQQEDSAVYLCASSLRGGLDYGYTFGSGTRLTVV.

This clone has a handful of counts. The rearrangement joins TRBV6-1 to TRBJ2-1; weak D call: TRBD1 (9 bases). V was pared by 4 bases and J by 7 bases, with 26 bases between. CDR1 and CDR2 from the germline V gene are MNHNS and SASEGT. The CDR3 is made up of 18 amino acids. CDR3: CASSGRGGTGINWNEQFF. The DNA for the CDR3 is TGTGCCAGCAGTGGCCGGGGGGGGACAGGGATAAATTGGAATGAGCAGTTCTTC.

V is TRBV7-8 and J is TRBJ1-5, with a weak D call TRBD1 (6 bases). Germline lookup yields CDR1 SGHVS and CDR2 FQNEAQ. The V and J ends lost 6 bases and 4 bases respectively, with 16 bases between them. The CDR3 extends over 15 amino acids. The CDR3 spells CASSLHPTGNQPQHF. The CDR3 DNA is TGTGCCAGCAGTCTGCACCCGACAGGTAATCAGCCCCAGCATTTT. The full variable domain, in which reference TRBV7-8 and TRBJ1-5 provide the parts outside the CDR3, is GAGVSQSPRYKVAKRGQDVALRCDPISGHVSLFWYQQALGQGPEFLTYFQNEAQLDKSGLPSDRFFAERPEGSVSTLKIQRTQQEDSAVYLCASSLHPTGNQPQHFGDGTRLSIL.

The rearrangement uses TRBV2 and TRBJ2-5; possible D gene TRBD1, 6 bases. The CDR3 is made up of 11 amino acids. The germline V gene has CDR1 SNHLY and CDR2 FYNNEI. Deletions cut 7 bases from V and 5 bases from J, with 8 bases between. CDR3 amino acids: CASTGQETQYF. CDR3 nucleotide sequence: TGTGCCAGCACCGGACAGGAGACCCAGTACTTC.

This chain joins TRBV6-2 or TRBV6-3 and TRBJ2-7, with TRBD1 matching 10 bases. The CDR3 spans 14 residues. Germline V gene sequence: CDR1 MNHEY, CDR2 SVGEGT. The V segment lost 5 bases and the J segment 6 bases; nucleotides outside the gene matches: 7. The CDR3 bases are TGTGCCAGCAGTCTCGGGACAGGGGTACGCGAGCAGTACTTC. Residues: CASSLGTGVREQYF.

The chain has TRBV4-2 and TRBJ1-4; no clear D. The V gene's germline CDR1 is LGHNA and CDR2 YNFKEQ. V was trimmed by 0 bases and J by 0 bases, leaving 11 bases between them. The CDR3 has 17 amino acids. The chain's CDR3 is CASSQDTSRATNEKLFF. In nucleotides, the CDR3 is TGTGCCAGCAGCCAAGACACGTCGAGGGCAACTAATGAAAAACTGTTTTTT.

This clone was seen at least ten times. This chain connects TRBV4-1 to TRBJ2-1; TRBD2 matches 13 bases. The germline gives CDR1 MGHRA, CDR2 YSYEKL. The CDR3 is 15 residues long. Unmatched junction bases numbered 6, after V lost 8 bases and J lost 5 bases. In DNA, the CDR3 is TGCGCCAGCCGACGGGGACTAGCGGGGAACAATGAGCAGTTCTTC. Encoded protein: CASRRGLAGNNEQFF.

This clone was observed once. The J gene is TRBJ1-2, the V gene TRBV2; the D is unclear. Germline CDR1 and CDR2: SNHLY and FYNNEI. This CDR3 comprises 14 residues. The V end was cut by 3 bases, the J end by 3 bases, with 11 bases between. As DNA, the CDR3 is TGTGCCAGCAGTGAGGAGTCGGACTACTATGGCTACACCTTC. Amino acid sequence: CASSEESDYYGYTF.

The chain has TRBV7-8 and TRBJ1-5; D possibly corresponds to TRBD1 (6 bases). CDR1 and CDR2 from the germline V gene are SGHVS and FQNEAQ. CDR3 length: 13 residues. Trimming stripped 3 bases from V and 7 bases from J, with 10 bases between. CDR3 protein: CASSLGQLQPQHF. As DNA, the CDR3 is TGTGCCAGCAGCTTGGGACAACTCCAGCCCCAGCATTTT.

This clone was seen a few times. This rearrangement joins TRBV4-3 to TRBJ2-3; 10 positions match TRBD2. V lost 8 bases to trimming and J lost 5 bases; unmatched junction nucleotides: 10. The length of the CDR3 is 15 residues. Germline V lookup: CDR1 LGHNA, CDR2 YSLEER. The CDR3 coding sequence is TGCGCCAGCTCCAGGGAGCGGGAGGGCCGAGATACGCAGTATTTT. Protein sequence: CASSREREGRDTQYF.

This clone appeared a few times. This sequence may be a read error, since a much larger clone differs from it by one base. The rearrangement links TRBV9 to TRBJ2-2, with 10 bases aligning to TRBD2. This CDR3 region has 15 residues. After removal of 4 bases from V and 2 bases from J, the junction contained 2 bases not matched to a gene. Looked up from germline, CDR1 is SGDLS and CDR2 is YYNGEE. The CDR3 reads CASSPLAGNTGELFF. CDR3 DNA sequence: TGTGCCAGCAGCCCACTAGCGGGAAACACCGGGGAGCTGTTTTTT.

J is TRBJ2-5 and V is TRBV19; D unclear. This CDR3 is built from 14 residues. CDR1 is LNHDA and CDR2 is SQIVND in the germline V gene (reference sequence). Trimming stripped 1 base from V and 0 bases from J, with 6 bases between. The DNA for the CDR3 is TGTGCCAGTAGTATAGGGCAGTACCAAGAGACCCAGTACTTC. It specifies CASSIGQYQETQYF.

The CDR3 spells CASSVAGPRTEAFF. CDR3 DNA sequence: TGCGCCAGCAGTGTAGCGGGGCCAAGGACTGAAGCTTTCTTT. This rearrangement joins TRBV5-1 to TRBJ1-1, with TRBD1 as a possible D gene (5 bases). The V end was cut by 5 bases, the J end by 5 bases, with 16 bases between. The CDR3 is 14 amino acids. Germline CDR1 is SGHRS and CDR2 is YFSETQ.

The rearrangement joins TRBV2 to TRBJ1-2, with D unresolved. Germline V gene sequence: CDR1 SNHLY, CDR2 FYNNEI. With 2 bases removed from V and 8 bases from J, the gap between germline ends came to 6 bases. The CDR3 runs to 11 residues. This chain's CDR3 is CASSESRGYTF. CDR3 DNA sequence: TGTGCCAGCAGTGAATCCAGGGGCTACACCTTC.

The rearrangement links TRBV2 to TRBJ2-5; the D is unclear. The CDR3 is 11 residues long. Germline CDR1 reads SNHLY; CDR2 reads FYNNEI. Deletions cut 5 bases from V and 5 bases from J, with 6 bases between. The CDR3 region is CASSFLETQYF. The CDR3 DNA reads TGTGCCAGCAGTTTCTTGGAGACCCAGTACTTC.

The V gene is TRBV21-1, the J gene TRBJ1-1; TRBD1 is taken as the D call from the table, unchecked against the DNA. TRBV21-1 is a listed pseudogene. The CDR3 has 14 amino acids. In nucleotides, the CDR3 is TGTGCCAGCAGCAAAGTCTGGGGGCGCGGTGAAGCTTTCTTT. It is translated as CASSKVWGRGEAFF.